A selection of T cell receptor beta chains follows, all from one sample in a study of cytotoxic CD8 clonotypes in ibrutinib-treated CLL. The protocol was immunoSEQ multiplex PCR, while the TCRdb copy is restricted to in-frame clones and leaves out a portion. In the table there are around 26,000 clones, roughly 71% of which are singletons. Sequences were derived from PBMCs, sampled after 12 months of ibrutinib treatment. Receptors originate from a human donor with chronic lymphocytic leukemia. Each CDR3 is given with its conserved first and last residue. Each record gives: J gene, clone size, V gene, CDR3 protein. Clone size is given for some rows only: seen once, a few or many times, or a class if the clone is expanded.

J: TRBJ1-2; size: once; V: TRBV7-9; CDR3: CASSSQGRIQGYGYTF
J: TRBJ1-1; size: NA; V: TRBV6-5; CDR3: CASSYTVWQGTGEAFF
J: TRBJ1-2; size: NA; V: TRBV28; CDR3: CASSPPSPRPGYGYTF
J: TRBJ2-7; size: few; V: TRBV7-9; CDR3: CASSPRDSSYEQYF
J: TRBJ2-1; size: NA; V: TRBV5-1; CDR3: CASSPDPSGGAYNEQFF
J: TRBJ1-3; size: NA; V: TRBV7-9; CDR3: CASSLGTGGNTIYF
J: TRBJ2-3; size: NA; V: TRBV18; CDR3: CASSPETTDTQYF
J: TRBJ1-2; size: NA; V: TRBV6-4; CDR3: CASSPGGLNYGYTF
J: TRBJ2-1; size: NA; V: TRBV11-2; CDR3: CASSLDRTADNEQFF
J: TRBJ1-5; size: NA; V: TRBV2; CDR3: CASSETGFNQPQHF
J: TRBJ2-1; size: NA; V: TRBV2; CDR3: CASSETFPEQFF
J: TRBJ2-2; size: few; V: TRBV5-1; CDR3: CASSYLGQAAGELFF
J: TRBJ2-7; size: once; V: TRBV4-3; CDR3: CASSPREGAYEQYF
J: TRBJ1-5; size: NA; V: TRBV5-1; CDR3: CASSLTGTAEQPQHF
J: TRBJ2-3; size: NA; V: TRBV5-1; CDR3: CASSSDRGYADTQYF
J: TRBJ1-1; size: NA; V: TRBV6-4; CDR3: CASSDSPVNTEAFF
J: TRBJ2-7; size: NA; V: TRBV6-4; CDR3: CASSYSSGGSYEQYF
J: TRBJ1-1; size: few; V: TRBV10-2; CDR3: CASRIQGQNTEAFF
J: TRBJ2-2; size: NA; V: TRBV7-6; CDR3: CASKEQEINTGELFF
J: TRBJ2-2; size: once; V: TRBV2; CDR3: CASRRGEFNTGELFF
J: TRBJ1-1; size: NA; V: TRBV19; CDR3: CASSIVGGKGLNTEAFF
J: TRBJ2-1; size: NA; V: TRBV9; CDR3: CASSVDRVTGVNEQFF
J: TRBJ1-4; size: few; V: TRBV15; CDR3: CATSRDRGEKLFF
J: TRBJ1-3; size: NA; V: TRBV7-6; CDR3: CASSLGNTIYF
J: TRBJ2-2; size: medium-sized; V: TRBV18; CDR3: CASSPVGQGGTGELFF
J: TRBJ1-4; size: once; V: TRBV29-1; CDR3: CSVAGRGGALATNEKLFF
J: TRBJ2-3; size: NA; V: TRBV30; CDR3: CAWSVRGGGTDTQYF
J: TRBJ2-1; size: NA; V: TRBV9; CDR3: CASSETGKIGNEQFF
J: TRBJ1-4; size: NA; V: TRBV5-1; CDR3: CASSQEQAPFEKLFF
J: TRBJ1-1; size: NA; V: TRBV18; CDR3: CASYQTGNTEAFF
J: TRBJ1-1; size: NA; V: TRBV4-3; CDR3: CASSQDMPPTGAFF
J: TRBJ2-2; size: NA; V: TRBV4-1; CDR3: CASSGTGGRSGELFF
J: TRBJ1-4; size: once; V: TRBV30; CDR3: CAWSGDYQGGKLFF
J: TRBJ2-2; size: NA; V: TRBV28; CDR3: CASSLVYRGNTGELFF
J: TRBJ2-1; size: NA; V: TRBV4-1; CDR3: CASSLFEGSYNEQFF
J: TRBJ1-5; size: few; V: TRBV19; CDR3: CASSIRRTIQPQHF
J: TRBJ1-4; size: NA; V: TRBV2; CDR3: CASRRTGSLNEKLFF
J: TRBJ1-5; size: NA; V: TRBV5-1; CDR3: CASSLGPYSNQPQHF
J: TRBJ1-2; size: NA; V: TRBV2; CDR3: CASSEVRQGANYGYTF
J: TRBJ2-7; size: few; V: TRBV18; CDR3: CASSIQGYEQYF
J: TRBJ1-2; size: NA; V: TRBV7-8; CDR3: CASSLESQGGYGYTF
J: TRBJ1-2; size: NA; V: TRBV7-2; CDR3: CASSPAGAYTF
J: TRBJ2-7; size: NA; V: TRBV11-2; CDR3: CASSIEQAGFYEQYF
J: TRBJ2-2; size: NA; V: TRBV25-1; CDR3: CASSAKSTGELFF
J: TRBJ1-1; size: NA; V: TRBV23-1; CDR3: CASSPLTEAFF
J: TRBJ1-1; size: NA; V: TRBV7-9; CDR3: CASRHIDSRVEAFF
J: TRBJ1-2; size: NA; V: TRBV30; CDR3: CAWSAQGASGYTF
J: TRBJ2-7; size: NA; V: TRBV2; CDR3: CASSAGQQSSYEQYF
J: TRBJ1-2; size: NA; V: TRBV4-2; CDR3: CASSQDWQGRSNYGYTF
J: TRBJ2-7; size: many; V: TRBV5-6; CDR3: CASSLVAGPEQYF
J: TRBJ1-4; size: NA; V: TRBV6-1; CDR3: CASSPGQWPEKLFF
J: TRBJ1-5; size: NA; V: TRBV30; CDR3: CAWSIGSSNQPQHF
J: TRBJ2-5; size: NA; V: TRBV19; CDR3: CASSLDRDQETQYF
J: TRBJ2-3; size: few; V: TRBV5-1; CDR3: CASSLDGASGGTKYF
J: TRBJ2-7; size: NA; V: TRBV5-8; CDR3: CASSPFWVRGLYIPEQYF
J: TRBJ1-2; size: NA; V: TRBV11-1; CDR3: CASSLELDYGYTF
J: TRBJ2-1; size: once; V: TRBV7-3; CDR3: CASSLMGPSAYNEQFF
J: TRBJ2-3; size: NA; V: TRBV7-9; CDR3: CASSLDVTSGGEEYF
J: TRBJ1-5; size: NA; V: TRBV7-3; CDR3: CASSKGRRLDQPQHF